The following is a T cell receptor beta chain sequence with its context. Profiled with immunoSEQ multiplex PCR; TCRdb holds only in-frame clones, not every one. The repertoire includes about 110,000 clones, roughly 92% of them detected once, and around 1.5% sits in the top ten. V trimming: 1 base; J trimming: 6 bases; junction bases outside the gene matches: 1. Germline-derived CDR1 and CDR2 are SGHDN and FVKESK. The CDR3 contains 13 residues. This record comes from a study of T cell changes during pregnancy in multiple sclerosis. This clonotype was obtained from a female donor with multiple sclerosis, enrolled in a pregnancy study. The specimen was peripheral blood, collected after pregnancy. V gene TRBV14 combines with J gene TRBJ1-2; TRBD1 aligns across 8 bases. The CDR3 DNA follows: TGTGCCAGCAGCCAAGCCAGGGGGCATGGCTACACCTTC. Its protein is CASSQARGHGYTF.